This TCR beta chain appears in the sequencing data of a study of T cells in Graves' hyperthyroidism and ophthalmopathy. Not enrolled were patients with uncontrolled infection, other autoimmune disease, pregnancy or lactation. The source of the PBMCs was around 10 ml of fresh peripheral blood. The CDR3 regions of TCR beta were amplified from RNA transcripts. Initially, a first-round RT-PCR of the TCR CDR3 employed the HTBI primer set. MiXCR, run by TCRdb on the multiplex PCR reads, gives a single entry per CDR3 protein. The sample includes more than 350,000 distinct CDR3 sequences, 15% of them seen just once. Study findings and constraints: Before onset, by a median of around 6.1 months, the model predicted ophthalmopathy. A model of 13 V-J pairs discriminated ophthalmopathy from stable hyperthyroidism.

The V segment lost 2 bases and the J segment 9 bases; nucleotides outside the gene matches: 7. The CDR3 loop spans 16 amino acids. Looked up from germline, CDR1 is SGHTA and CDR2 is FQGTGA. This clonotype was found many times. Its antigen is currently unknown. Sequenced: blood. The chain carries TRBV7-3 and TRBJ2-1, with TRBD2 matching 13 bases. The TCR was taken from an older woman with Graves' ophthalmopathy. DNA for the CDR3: TGTGCCAGCAGCTTATCCGTACTAGCGGGAGGGGGTGAGCAGTTCTTC. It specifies CASSLSVLAGGGEQFF.